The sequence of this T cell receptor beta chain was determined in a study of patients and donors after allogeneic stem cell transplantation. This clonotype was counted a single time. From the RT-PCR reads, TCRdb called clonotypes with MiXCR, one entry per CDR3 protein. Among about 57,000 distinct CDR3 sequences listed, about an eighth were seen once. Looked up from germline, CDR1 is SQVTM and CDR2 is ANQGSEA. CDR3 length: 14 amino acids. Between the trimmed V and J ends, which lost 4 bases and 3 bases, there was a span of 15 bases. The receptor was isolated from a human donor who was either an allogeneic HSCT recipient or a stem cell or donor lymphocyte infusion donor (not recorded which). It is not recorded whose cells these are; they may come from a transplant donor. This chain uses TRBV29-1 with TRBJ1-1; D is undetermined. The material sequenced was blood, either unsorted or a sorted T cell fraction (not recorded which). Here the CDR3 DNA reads TGCAGCGTTGGGTATAAGCGGTCGCACACTGAAGCTTTCTTT. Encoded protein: CSVGYKRSHTEAFF.